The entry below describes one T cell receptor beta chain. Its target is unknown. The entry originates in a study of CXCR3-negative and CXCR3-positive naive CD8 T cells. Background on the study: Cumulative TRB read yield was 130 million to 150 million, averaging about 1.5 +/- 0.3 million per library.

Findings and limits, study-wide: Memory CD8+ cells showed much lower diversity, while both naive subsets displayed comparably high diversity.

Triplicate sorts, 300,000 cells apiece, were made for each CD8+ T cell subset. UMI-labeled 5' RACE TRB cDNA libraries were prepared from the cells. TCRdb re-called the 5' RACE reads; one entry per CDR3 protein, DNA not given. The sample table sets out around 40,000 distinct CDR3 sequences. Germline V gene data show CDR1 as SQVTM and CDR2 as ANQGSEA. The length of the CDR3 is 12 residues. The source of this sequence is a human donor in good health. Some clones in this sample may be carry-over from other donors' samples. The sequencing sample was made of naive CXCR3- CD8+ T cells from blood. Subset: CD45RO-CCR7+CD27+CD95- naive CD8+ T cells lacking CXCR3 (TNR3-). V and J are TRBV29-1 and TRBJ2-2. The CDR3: CSASTLTGELFF.